This T cell receptor (beta chain) was captured in a study of tumour-infiltrating T cells in Burkitt lymphoma. Across the whole study: Repertoire clonality predicted overall and progression-free survival.

This clone came up a few times. V lost 0 bases to trimming and J lost 4 bases; unmatched junction nucleotides: 6. The CDR3 spans 16 residues. Germline V gene lookup returns CDR1 MGHRA and CDR2 YSYEKL. Measured with immunoSEQ multiplex PCR; TCRdb has only the in-frame clones, and not every one. The sample lists approximately 4,000 clones; about a sixth were seen once. The material sequenced was tumor tissue. The chain carries TRBV4-1 and TRBJ1-5; 7 bases line up with TRBD1. The source is a human donor with diffuse large B-cell lymphoma. Some clones in this sample may be carry-over from other donors' samples. CDR3 coding DNA: TGCGCCAGCAGCCAAGACGGACAGGTGGGGAATCAGCCCCAGCATTTT. Amino acid sequence: CASSQDGQVGNQPQHF.